The 20 T cell receptor beta chains given below trace back to one sample, sequenced in a study of shared clonotypes between healthy human individuals. TCRdb keeps only in-frame clones here, not all; method: immunoSEQ multiplex PCR. The sample carries about 2.5 million clones, 85% to 95% recorded once. Material for sequencing was naive CD4+ T cells from PBMCs. Subset in this sample: CD45RA+ positively selected. The receptors here all came from a man aged 18 to 30 in good health. Some clones in this sample may be carry-over from other donors' samples.

The chain joins TRBV6-4 to TRBJ1-2, with D maybe TRBD1 (5 bases). The CDR3 is 14 amino acids. V lost 4 bases and J lost 3, with 12 bases in between. The V gene's germline CDR1 is MRHNA and CDR2 SNTAGT. The CDR3 DNA is TGTGCCAGCAGTGTTCGGCAGGGCGACTATGGCTACACCTTC. It codes for CASSVRQGDYGYTF.

About this clone itself: One base away lies a much larger clone, so this may be a sequencing read error. The V call is TRBV28, the J call TRBJ1-1, with 7 bases matching TRBD1. The CDR3 is made up of 12 amino acids. The trim removed 6 bases at V and 4 bases at J, leaving 2 bases unmatched. The V gene's germline CDR1 is MDHEN and CDR2 SYDVKM. The CDR3 loop is CASSQGVTEAFF. CDR3 nucleotide sequence: TGTGCCAGCAGCCAGGGGGTCACTGAAGCTTTCTTT.

V and J are TRBV28 and TRBJ1-1, with D perhaps TRBD1 (5 bases). Trimming stripped 4 bases from V and 5 bases from J, with 14 bases between. The CDR3 covers 14 residues. The germline CDR1 and CDR2 sequences are MDHEN and SYDVKM. The CDR3 region has the DNA TGTGCCAGCAGTTCGCCCTCAGGGAGAACTGAAGCTTTCTTT. Translating it yields CASSSPSGRTEAFF. Looking up the rest from reference TRBV28 and TRBJ1-1 gives the full variable domain: DVKVTQSSRYLVKRTGEKVFLECVQDMDHENMFWYRQDPGLGLRLIYFSYDVKMKEKGDIPEGYSVSREKKERFSLILESASTNQTSMYLCASSSPSGRTEAFFGQGTRLTVV.

The V and J genes are TRBV6-5 and TRBJ2-7; D is ambiguous. V was shortened by 5 bases and J by 3 bases, with 5 bases between the two germline ends. Germline-derived CDR1 and CDR2 are MNHEY and SVGAGI. The CDR3 length is 11 residues. DNA for the CDR3: TGTGCCAGCAGTAAAAACTACGAGCAGTACTTC. The encoded protein is CASSKNYEQYF.

The rearrangement joins TRBV18 to TRBJ2-1; 8 bases line up with TRBD1. J was trimmed by 5 bases and V by 1 base; bases with no gene match: 4. The CDR3 has 15 amino acids. The germline V gene has CDR1 KGHSH and CDR2 LQKENI. The CDR3 spells CASSPLRQGNNEQFF. CDR3 nucleotides: TGTGCCAGCTCACCACTCCGACAGGGGAACAATGAGCAGTTCTTC.

The rearrangement joins TRBV6-1 to TRBJ2-1, with D possibly TRBD1 on 5 matching bases. Deletions cut 6 bases from V and 6 bases from J, with 12 bases between. The CDR3 runs 13 residues. Per germline, CDR1 MNHNS and CDR2 SASEGT. CDR3 protein: CASSREFVNEQFF. The CDR3 DNA reads as TGTGCCAGCAGCAGGGAATTCGTCAATGAGCAGTTCTTC.

This chain uses TRBV29-1 with TRBJ1-3, with D tentatively TRBD1 (5 bases). The CDR3 has 13 amino acids. Trimming left V 7 bases short and J 2 bases short, with 12 bases between. From germline, CDR1 is SQVTM and CDR2 ANQGSEA. The CDR3 region has the DNA TGCAGCGCCCTAATGGGGGCTGGAAACACCATATATTTT. This gives the protein CSALMGAGNTIYF.

This sequence joins TRBV7-2 and TRBJ2-7; TRBD1 or TRBD2 may be the D gene (5 bases each). Germline assignment: CDR1 SGHTA and CDR2 FQGNSA. The V and J ends lost 5 bases and 0 bases respectively, with 11 bases between them. The CDR3 has 14 amino acids. CDR3 sequence (DNA): TGTGCCAGCAGCCCCGGGACGGTCTCCTACGAGCAGTACTTC. It specifies CASSPGTVSYEQYF.

This clone was counted a single time. This chain uses TRBV30 with TRBJ1-3; no clear D gene. In germline, CDR1 is GTSNPN, CDR2 SVGIG (reference sequence). The CDR3 loop spans 11 amino acids. V was clipped by 0 bases and J by 4 bases, with 1 base between them. This CDR3 reads CAWSVGNTIYF. The CDR3 nucleotides read TGTGCCTGGAGTGTCGGAAACACCATATATTTT. The entire variable domain, with the rest obtained from reference TRBV30 and TRBJ1-3, is as follows: SQTIHQWPATLVQPVGSPLSLECTVEGTSNPNLYWYRQAAGRGLQLLFYSVGIGQISSEVPQNLSASRPQDRQFILSSKKLLLSDSGFYLCAWSVGNTIYFGEGSWLTVV.

V is TRBV9 and J is TRBJ2-3, with D perhaps assigned TRBD1 or TRBD2 (6 bases each). Looked up from germline, CDR1 is SGDLS and CDR2 is YYNGEE. The ends were cut back, 5 bases at V and 0 bases at J, with 16 bases in the middle. This CDR3 spans 16 amino acids. DNA for the CDR3: TGTGCCAGCAGTAGGGGGGCAGGGATAAGCACAGATACGCAGTATTTT. It codes for CASSRGAGISTDTQYF.

This clone was seen only once. The chain recombines TRBV14 with TRBJ1-1, with a weak D call TRBD1 (6 bases). The germline V gene encodes CDR1 SGHDN and CDR2 FVKESK. V lost 3 bases and J lost 0, with 29 bases in between. The length of the CDR3 is 21 residues. CDR3 sequence: CASSQGIDRTSRPKMNTEAFF. Written as DNA, the CDR3 is TGTGCCAGCAGCCAGGGGATTGACAGGACCTCACGACCCAAAATGAACACTGAAGCTTTCTTT.

The chain is built from TRBV5-6 and TRBJ2-5; D is ambiguous. V shed 2 bases and J shed 4 bases, with 9 bases lying between them. The germline CDR1 and CDR2 sequences are SGHDT and YYEEEE. This CDR3 has 13 amino acids. CDR3 DNA sequence: TGTGCCAGCAGCTTCCTAGAAGGAGAGACCCAGTACTTC. Translated: CASSFLEGETQYF.

This chain links TRBV6-1 with TRBJ2-5; D is possibly TRBD2 (6 bases). The germline V gene has CDR1 MNHNS and CDR2 SASEGT. CDR3 size: 14 residues. V was trimmed by 11 bases and J by 2 bases, leaving 18 bases between them. The CDR3 DNA follows: TGTGCCGCGTCTACGGGAGCCCTACAAGAGACCCAGTACTTC. It specifies CAASTGALQETQYF.

The chain links TRBV7-3 to TRBJ2-6; D call uncertain. The CDR3 is 14 amino acids. Per the germline V gene, CDR1 is SGHTA and CDR2 is FQGTGA. V lost 1 base to trimming and J lost 5 bases, with 6 bases between them. This chain's CDR3 is CASSLNPRANVLTF. The DNA of the CDR3 is TGTGCCAGCAGCTTAAACCCCCGGGCCAACGTCCTGACTTTC.

The J gene is TRBJ1-1, the V gene TRBV5-8; no clear D. CDR3 length equals 15 residues. Germline values: CDR1 SGHTS, CDR2 YDEGEE. The V gene lost 5 bases and the J gene lost 3 bases, with 17 bases spanning the gap. The CDR3: CASSSLLDGDTEAFF. The CDR3 DNA reads TGTGCCAGCAGTTCTCTCCTTGATGGCGACACTGAAGCTTTCTTT.

This clone has only one observation. The V call is TRBV27, the J call TRBJ1-1; D remains ambiguous. Germline lookup yields CDR1 MNHEY and CDR2 SMNVEV (reference sequence). The CDR3 length is 15 residues. V was trimmed by 5 bases and J by 4 bases, leaving 17 bases between them. The CDR3 sequence: CASSGFGHVGTEAFF. Here the CDR3 DNA reads TGTGCCAGCAGTGGGTTTGGGCACGTAGGCACTGAAGCTTTCTTT.

The V and J genes are TRBV9 and TRBJ2-5, with 7 bases lining up with TRBD1. The J segment lost 2 bases and the V segment lost 1 base, leaving 5 bases of the junction unmatched. CDR3 size: 15 residues. Germline CDR1 is SGDLS and CDR2 is YYNGEE. Here the CDR3 DNA reads TGTGCCAGCAGCGTATCCGGGACAGATCAAGAGACCCAGTACTTC. This codes for CASSVSGTDQETQYF.

This clone has just one count. This rearrangement joins TRBV7-9 to TRBJ1-2; no clear D. This CDR3 spans 16 amino acids. Germline V gene lookup returns CDR1 SEHNR and CDR2 FQNEAQ (reference sequence). Trimming took off 7 bases at V and 3 bases at J, with 21 bases between the two ends. The CDR3 loop is CASTLLSQIRDYGYTF. The CDR3 nucleotides read TGTGCCAGCACCCTCCTCTCCCAAATTAGGGACTATGGCTACACCTTC.

The chain employs TRBV14 and TRBJ2-2, with 8 nucleotides matching TRBD1. V trimming: 4 bases; J trimming: 5 bases; junction bases outside the gene matches: 6. The germline V gene has CDR1 SGHDN and CDR2 FVKESK. The CDR3 is 15 amino acids. This CDR3 reads CASSPGQGWTGELFF. The DNA for the CDR3 is TGTGCCAGCAGCCCTGGACAGGGCTGGACCGGGGAGCTGTTTTTT.

V and J are TRBV5-1 and TRBJ2-1; 7 bases are a match to TRBD1. Germline V gives CDR1 SGHRS, CDR2 YFSETQ. With V trimmed by 3 bases and J by 4 bases, 13 bases remained unmatched. This CDR3 is built from 17 residues. CDR3 loop: CASSYLPPGQSYNEQFF. CDR3 coding DNA: TGCGCCAGCAGCTACCTACCCCCGGGACAGTCATACAATGAGCAGTTCTTC.